The 5 T cell receptor beta chains given below trace back to one sample, sequenced in a study of blood T cell repertoires in COVID-19. TCRdb keeps only in-frame clones here, not all; method: immunoSEQ multiplex PCR. The sample has about 110,000 clones, 76% seen once. Material for sequencing was peripheral blood. These receptors were collected from a man at least 80 years old with COVID-19, enrolled during active disease.

This clone has only one observation. The chain uses TRBV18 and TRBJ1-5; 8 positions agree with TRBD1. Germline V gene lookup returns CDR1 KGHSH and CDR2 LQKENI. Trimming removed 3 bases from V and 7 bases from J; junction bases left unmatched: 2. The CDR3 sequence is 13 residues long. The CDR3 loop reads CASSPDRAQPQHF. CDR3 in DNA: TGTGCCAGCTCACCGGACAGGGCCCAGCCCCAGCATTTT.

The genes are TRBV19 and TRBJ1-5; TRBD1 aligns across 7 bases. The germline V gene has CDR1 LNHDA and CDR2 SQIVND (reference sequence). This CDR3 is 14 amino acids long. The V segment lost 4 bases and the J segment 7 bases; nucleotides outside the gene matches: 7. CDR3 sequence: CASSNRGEGQPQHF. CDR3 in DNA: TGTGCCAGTAGTAACAGGGGCGAGGGGCAGCCCCAGCATTTT.

The chain carries TRBV5-4 and TRBJ2-1; weak D call: TRBD1 (6 bases). The CDR3 extends over 15 amino acids. The germline V and J ends were trimmed by 3 bases and 1 base, with 11 bases remaining between them. The germline CDR1 and CDR2 sequences are SGHNT and YYREEE (reference sequence). The CDR3 DNA is TGTGCCAGCAGCTCCGGGACACCGTCCTACAATGAGCAGTTCTTC. Protein: CASSSGTPSYNEQFF.

The chain is built from TRBV27 and TRBJ2-1; 9 nucleotides line up with TRBD2. CDR3 length: 16 amino acids. Losses at the gene ends were 5 bases for V and 0 bases for J; bases not matched to a gene: 5. Germline-derived CDR1 and CDR2 are MNHEY and SMNVEV (reference sequence). The CDR3 DNA reads as TGTGCCAGCAGTATAGCGGGAGATAGCTCCTACAATGAGCAGTTCTTC. Its translation: CASSIAGDSSYNEQFF.

The chain carries TRBV24-1 and TRBJ1-4; D may be TRBD1 (6 bases). Germline values: CDR1 KGHDR, CDR2 SFDVKD. With 6 bases removed from V and 6 bases from J, the gap between germline ends came to 13 bases. The CDR3 has 14 residues. CDR3 residues: CATSPGGADEKLFF. CDR3 coding DNA: TGTGCCACCAGTCCCGGGGGGGCGGATGAAAAACTGTTTTTT.